This T cell receptor beta chain was recorded in a study of blood T cell repertoires in COVID-19 (TCRdb year 2020). About the full investigation: Samples covering the acute and convalescent phases of COVID-19 were provided by collaborators in the United States, Italy and Spain. The material from the prospective study consisted of cDNA or gDNA derived from T cells, B-cell-depleted T cells, or PBMCs. The dataset comprised deeply sampled blood TCRbeta repertoires from subjects exposed to, actively infected with, or recovered from COVID-19. A freely available public database, intended as a resource for researchers studying the immune response to SARS-CoV-2, is where the repertoires were released. Samples were obtained from the ongoing ImmuneRACE study (first 160 participants) and from 950 to 1,500 subjects provided by 6 global collaborators. The sample metadata nearly always contained a de-identified subject ID, COVID-19 status, age in years and sex. Where HLA class I and class II types were available, the types were taken from metadata supplied by the sample provider, not from assay-based typing.

Regarding this clone: Its antigen remains undetermined. No base-level quality is on record; no much larger clone is a single base apart.

Whole blood was collected in K2EDTA tubes by collaborating institutions according to the institutions' own protocols. For TCRbeta analysis, collaborators shipped samples in one of three forms: frozen whole blood, isolated PBMCs, or DNA extracted from either of those sample types. General conclusions and limits of the study: The amount of clinical and demographic metadata varied by source and participant and was provided uncurated.

Including the terminal cysteine and phenylalanine, the CDR3 comprises 14 residues. The only DNA kept is the CDR3, 42 bases in frame from the first base. After removal of 7 bases from V and 0 bases from J, the junction retains 6 bases not matched to a gene. CDR1 and CDR2 (MDHEN, SYDVKM) derive from the germline V gene. TCRbeta CDR3 regions were amplified from genomic DNA by means of the immunoSEQ Assay, a bias-controlled multiplex PCR. For the original study's pipeline: The number of nucleated cells in each sample was estimated by amplification of reference gene primers within the assay. To quantify the absolute abundance of each unique TCRbeta CDR3 rearrangement, sequence reads were collapsed and filtered. For each sample, productive Simpson clonality was calculated as the square root of Simpson's diversity index over productive rearrangements. This is the immuneACCESS table as TCRdb keeps it, with only in-frame sequences that have V and J called. A part of the clones is gone; compared with another copy, unresolved V genes explain less than half, and the rest is unexplained. V and J calls and clone size follow that table, whereas D and trimming were derived from the DNA. The sample yields approximately 74,000 clones; about 89% were counted once. The top ten clones comprise around 1.9% of the sample.

This clonotype was obtained from a woman aged 60-75 years with acute or convalescent COVID-19. Material: peripheral blood. The chain couples TRBV28 to TRBJ2-7; 7 central bases correspond to TRBD1. At the DNA level, the sequence is TGTGCCAGCACGTCGACAGGGTCCTCCTACGAGCAGTACTTC. Its coded protein is CASTSTGSSYEQYF.